The 25 T cell receptor beta chains given below trace back to one sample, sequenced in a study of T cells after posttransplantation cyclophosphamide. Busulfan-fludarabine conditioning, marrow transplant, and cyclophosphamide on days +3 and +4 were administered. The data were produced by immunoSEQ multiplex PCR, yet TCRdb's version contains in-frame clones alone and is incomplete. The repertoire consists of approximately 15,000 clones, none detected only once. The starting material was PBMCs, obtained after allogeneic stem cell transplant with posttransplant cyclophosphamide. All receptors come from a female patient aged 30 to 40 who received an allogeneic stem cell transplant from a related donor, was CMV-positive, and had no GVHD. Some T cells may have come from the graft donor.

The sample holds many counts of this clone. CDR3 protein: CASSSHLTSRSQETQYF. DNA of the CDR3: TGTGCCAGCAGTTCCCATCTGACTAGTCGTTCACAAGAGACCCAGTACTTC. V and J are TRBV2 and TRBJ2-5, with a possible D match to TRBD2 (6 bases). V was trimmed by 5 bases and J by 2 bases, leaving 21 bases between them. From germline, CDR1 is SNHLY and CDR2 FYNNEI. CDR3 length: 17 residues. Full variable domain (missing parts from reference TRBV2 and TRBJ2-5): EPEVTQTPSHQVTQMGQEVILRCVPISNHLYFYWYRQILGQKVEFLVSFYNNEISEKSEIFDDQFSVERPDGSNFTLKIRSTKLEDSAMYFCASSSHLTSRSQETQYFGPGTRLLVL.

In its sample, this clone was seen many times. This rearrangement joins TRBV28 to TRBJ1-3; D uncertain. Germline V gene sequence: CDR1 MDHEN, CDR2 SYDVKM. This CDR3 is 15 amino acids long. V was pared by 4 bases and J by 0 bases, with 10 bases between. The CDR3 sequence is CASSSDFDSGNTIYF. Written as DNA, the CDR3 is TGTGCCAGCAGTTCGGACTTCGACTCTGGAAACACCATATATTTT.

This clone was counted at least ten times. CDR3 sequence reads: CASSLSADTQYF. As DNA, the CDR3 is TGTGCCAGCAGTTTATCAGCGGATACGCAGTATTTT. J is TRBJ2-3 and V is TRBV27, with D unclear. The germline V gene has CDR1 MNHEY and CDR2 SMNVEV (reference sequence). V lost 0 bases, J lost 6 bases, and 4 bases lay in between. The CDR3 consists of 12 residues.

This clone was counted at least ten times. The CDR3 loop is CASSFGYSTDTQYF. For the CDR3, the DNA is TGTGCCAGCAGTTTCGGCTACAGTACAGATACGCAGTATTTT. V gene TRBV27 combines with J gene TRBJ2-3; no clear D. V lost 3 bases, J lost 3 bases, and 10 bases lay in between. CDR1 is MNHEY, CDR2 SMNVEV, per germline (reference sequence). The CDR3 contains 14 residues.

This clone was seen at least ten times. The chain has TRBV5-6 and TRBJ2-5; unclear D gene. The CDR3 is 13 residues long. The V end was cut by 0 bases, the J end by 5 bases, with 8 bases between. CDR1 and CDR2 from the germline V gene are SGHDT and YYEEEE. CDR3 in DNA: TGTGCCAGCAGCTTGGGGCAATGGGAGACCCAGTACTTC. Protein: CASSLGQWETQYF.

This clone was detected many times. The chain employs TRBV5-5 and TRBJ1-1; weak D call: TRBD1 (5 bases). The CDR3 spans 17 residues. CDR1 SGHKS and CDR2 YYEKEE come from the germline V gene (reference sequence). Trimming took off 0 bases at V and 3 bases at J, with 18 bases between the two ends. The CDR3 loop is CASSLDNRWVGDTEAFF. CDR3 DNA: TGTGCCAGCAGCTTGGATAATAGGTGGGTAGGGGACACTGAAGCTTTCTTT.

The sample holds many counts of this clone. The V gene is TRBV27, the J gene TRBJ1-1, with D perhaps TRBD1 (5 bases). Germline V gene data show CDR1 as MNHEY and CDR2 as SMNVEV (reference sequence). V shed 5 bases and J shed 6 bases, with 16 bases lying between them. This CDR3 is built from 14 residues. The CDR3 coding sequence is TGTGCCAGCAGTACGGGGTTCCGGGACTCTGAAGCTTTCTTT. This translates into CASSTGFRDSEAFF.

This clone was observed many times. The rearrangement joins TRBV7-9 to TRBJ1-1; D might be TRBD1 (5 bases). The V and J ends lost 5 bases and 6 bases respectively, with 16 bases between them. The germline CDR1 and CDR2 sequences are SEHNR and FQNEAQ (reference sequence). CDR3 length: 14 amino acids. DNA for the CDR3: TGTGCCAGCAGCCCTCGTCCAGGGTTCCCTGAAGCTTTCTTT. It specifies CASSPRPGFPEAFF.

This clone showed up many times. The rearrangement joins TRBV5-1 to TRBJ2-3; 9 nucleotides agree with TRBD2. The CDR3 has 15 amino acids. V trimming: 3 bases; J trimming: 1 base; junction bases outside the gene matches: 3. Germline values: CDR1 SGHRS, CDR2 YFSETQ. In DNA form, the CDR3 reads TGCGCCAGCAGCTCACTAGCGGGTCGCACAGATACGCAGTATTTT. As protein: CASSSLAGRTDTQYF.

This clone was seen many times. The J gene is TRBJ2-2, the V gene TRBV5-8, with D perhaps matching TRBD1 (5 bases). Germline V gene sequence: CDR1 SGHTS, CDR2 YDEGEE. The CDR3 extends over 15 amino acids. The ends were cut back, 8 bases at V and 2 bases at J, with 16 bases in the middle. CDR3 in amino acids: CASKRQRSNTGELFF. CDR3 coding DNA: TGTGCCAGTAAAAGACAGAGGTCCAACACCGGGGAGCTGTTTTTT. Filled out from reference TRBV5-8 and TRBJ2-2, the complete variable domain reads EAGVTQSPTHLIKTRGQQATLRCSPISGHTSVYWYQQALGLGLQFLLWYDEGEERNRGNFPPRFSGRQFPNYSSELNVNALELEDSALYLCASKRQRSNTGELFFGEGSRLTVL.

This clone has ten or more counts. This sequence joins TRBV18 and TRBJ1-6, with D uncertain. Per the germline V gene, CDR1 is KGHSH and CDR2 is LQKENI. The CDR3 loop spans 13 amino acids. V shed 2 bases and J shed 8 bases, with 7 bases lying between them. For the CDR3, the DNA is TGTGCCAGCTCACCAGAGGAGCATTCACCCCTCCACTTT. It encodes CASSPEEHSPLHF.

Many counts were recorded for this clone. This chain uses TRBV12-5 with TRBJ2-1; D uncertain. The germline V and J ends were trimmed by 6 bases and 10 bases, with 13 bases remaining between them. Germline V CDR1 and CDR2: LGHNT, FRNRAP. There are 12 residues in the CDR3. CDR3 nucleotides: TGTGCTAGTGGACCGAGACTTCAGGAGCAGTTCTTC. It specifies CASGPRLQEQFF.

This clone was counted at least ten times. V is TRBV5-1 and J is TRBJ2-5, with TRBD1 identical over 8 bases. Germline values: CDR1 SGHRS, CDR2 YFSETQ. V shed 0 bases and J 5 bases; nucleotides not matched to a gene: 6. The CDR3 has 15 amino acids. CDR3 sequence (DNA): TGCGCCAGCAGCTTGGCGGGACAGGACAGCGAGACCCAGTACTTC. Residues: CASSLAGQDSETQYF.

This clone occurred many times. The chain combines TRBV7-9 with TRBJ1-6; D is undetermined. The V end was cut by 5 bases, the J end by 1 base, with 9 bases between. CDR1 and CDR2 (germline): SEHNR, FQNEAQ (reference sequence). The CDR3 consists of 15 residues. As DNA, the CDR3 is TGTGCCAGCAGCCCTGAGGCGTCCTATAATTCACCCCTCCACTTT. Translating it yields CASSPEASYNSPLHF.

The sample holds many counts of this clone. V gene TRBV18 combines with J gene TRBJ2-2; no reliable D call. The germline V gene has CDR1 KGHSH and CDR2 LQKENI. V was trimmed by 8 bases and J by 2 bases, leaving 15 bases between them. The CDR3 runs to 15 residues. The CDR3 nucleotides read TGTGCCAGCGCCATAGCCCCGCCCAACACCGGGGAGCTGTTTTTT. Translating it yields CASAIAPPNTGELFF.

This clone was seen repeatedly, ten times or more. This sequence joins TRBV28 and TRBJ2-1; 10 nucleotides agree with TRBD2. V dropped 3 bases and J dropped 7; count of bases not matched to a gene: 3. Germline V gives CDR1 MDHEN, CDR2 SYDVKM. The CDR3 is 14 residues long. The CDR3: CASSFSGRRNEQFF. The CDR3 coding sequence is TGTGCCAGCAGTTTTAGCGGGAGGAGGAATGAGCAGTTCTTC.

This clone has ten or more counts. The J gene is TRBJ2-5, the V gene TRBV6-5, with D hard to call. Deletions cut 10 bases from V and 4 bases from J, with 7 bases between. The germline V gene encodes CDR1 MNHEY and CDR2 SVGAGI. The CDR3 sequence is 10 residues long. The CDR3 DNA follows: TGTGCCACGCAGGCAGAGACCCAGTACTTC. Translation: CATQAETQYF.

This clone was seen at least ten times. The chain uses TRBV30 and TRBJ1-5, with 10 bases identical to TRBD1. This CDR3 has 13 amino acids. Germline-derived CDR1 and CDR2 are GTSNPN and SVGIG (reference sequence). Trimming took 5 bases from V and 6 from J; bases not matched to a gene: 4. The CDR3 here is CAWGTGDVQPQHF. CDR3 sequence (DNA): TGTGCCTGGGGGACAGGGGACGTTCAGCCCCAGCATTTT.

This clone has a count of ten or more. The V call is TRBV2, the J call TRBJ2-3, with D perhaps TRBD2 (7 bases). V shed 8 bases and J shed 1 base, with 10 bases lying between them. Germline V gives CDR1 SNHLY, CDR2 FYNNEI. This CDR3 is built from 13 residues. The CDR3 DNA sequence: TGTGCCAGCGGGGGGGGGCGCACAGATACGCAGTATTTT. Amino acids: CASGGGRTDTQYF.

This clone was seen many times. The chain recombines TRBV11-2 with TRBJ2-4; maybe TRBD1 (6 bases). From germline, CDR1 is SGHAT and CDR2 FQNNGV. The CDR3 is 16 amino acids. V lost 4 bases, J lost 9 bases, and 22 bases lay in between. CDR3 sequence: CASSSPQAGRGIIQYF. In nucleotides, the CDR3 is TGTGCCAGCAGCTCCCCACAGGCCGGCAGGGGCATCATTCAGTACTTC.

This clone was observed many times. The V call is TRBV2, the J call TRBJ2-1; TRBD2 matches 7 bases. The J segment lost 8 bases and the V segment lost 0 bases, leaving 7 bases of the junction unmatched. The CDR3 length is 15 residues. Germline V gene data show CDR1 as SNHLY and CDR2 as FYNNEI. The CDR3 region has the DNA TGTGCCAGCAGTGAAGCTTGGGCTAGCGGCGATGAGCAGTTCTTC. Its translation: CASSEAWASGDEQFF.

The table lists this clone with many counts. The chain has TRBV28 and TRBJ1-1; perhaps TRBD1 as D (5 bases). The CDR3 spans 14 residues. Germline lookup yields CDR1 MDHEN and CDR2 SYDVKM. V was cut by 4 bases and J by 7 bases, with 16 bases left in between. The CDR3 is CASSWVAGPNEAFF. The CDR3 DNA reads as TGTGCCAGCAGTTGGGTAGCGGGACCTAATGAAGCTTTCTTT.

Many counts were recorded for this clone. This chain connects TRBV11-2 to TRBJ2-7; 13 nucleotides match TRBD2. After removal of 7 bases from V and 3 bases from J, the junction contained 6 bases not matched to a gene. The CDR3 runs 15 residues. The germline CDR1 and CDR2 sequences are SGHAT and FQNNGV. As DNA, the CDR3 is TGTGCCAGCACCATGGGACTAGCGGGACTCTACGAGCAGTACTTC. Translated: CASTMGLAGLYEQYF. Using reference TRBV11-2 and TRBJ2-7 for the parts outside the CDR3, the full variable domain is EAGVAQSPRYKIIEKRQSVAFWCNPISGHATLYWYQQILGQGPKLLIQFQNNGVVDDSQLPKDRFSAERLKGVDSTLKIQPAKLEDSAVYLCASTMGLAGLYEQYFGPGTRLTVT.

In its sample, this clone was seen many times. The rearrangement joins TRBV29-1 to TRBJ1-5; D is possibly TRBD1 (5 bases). Germline V gives CDR1 SQVTM, CDR2 ANQGSEA. The CDR3 is made up of 12 amino acids. V lost 7 bases and J lost 4, with 11 bases in between. CDR3 residues: CSAMSGNQPQHF. In DNA form, the CDR3 reads TGCAGCGCCATGTCAGGGAATCAGCCCCAGCATTTT.

This clone was observed many times. The rearrangement uses TRBV4-2 and TRBJ2-1, with D perhaps TRBD2 (6 bases). V lost 1 base, J lost 6 bases, and 16 bases lay in between. CDR1 is LGHNA and CDR2 is YNFKEQ in the germline V gene. There are 16 residues in the CDR3. The CDR3 region is CASSQAWGVAGNEQFF. In DNA form, the CDR3 reads TGTGCCAGCAGCCAAGCGTGGGGGGTGGCGGGCAATGAGCAGTTCTTC.